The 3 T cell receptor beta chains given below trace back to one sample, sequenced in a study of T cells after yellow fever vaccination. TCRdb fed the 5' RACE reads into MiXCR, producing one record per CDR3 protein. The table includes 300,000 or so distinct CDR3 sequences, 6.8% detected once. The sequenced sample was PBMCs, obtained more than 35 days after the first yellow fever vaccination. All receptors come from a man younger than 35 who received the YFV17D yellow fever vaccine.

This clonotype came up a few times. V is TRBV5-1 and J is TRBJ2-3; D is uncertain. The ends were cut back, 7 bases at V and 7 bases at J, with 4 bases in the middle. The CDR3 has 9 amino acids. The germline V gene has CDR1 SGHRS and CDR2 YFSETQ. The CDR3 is CASYYTQYF. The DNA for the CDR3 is TGCGCCAGCTACTATACGCAGTATTTT.

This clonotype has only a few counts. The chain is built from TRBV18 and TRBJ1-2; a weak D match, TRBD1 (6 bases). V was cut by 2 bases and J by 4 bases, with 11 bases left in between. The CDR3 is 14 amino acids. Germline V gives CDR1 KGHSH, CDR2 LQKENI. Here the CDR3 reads CASSPNRDGYGYTF. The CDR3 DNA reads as TGTGCCAGCTCACCAAACAGGGACGGCTATGGCTACACCTTC.

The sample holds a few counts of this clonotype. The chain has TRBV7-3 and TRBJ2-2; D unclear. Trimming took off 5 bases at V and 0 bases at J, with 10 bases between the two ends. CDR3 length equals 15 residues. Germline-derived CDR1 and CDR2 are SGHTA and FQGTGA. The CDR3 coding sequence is TGTGCCAGCAGCGTATCCGGGTCGAACACCGGGGAGCTGTTTTTT. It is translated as CASSVSGSNTGELFF. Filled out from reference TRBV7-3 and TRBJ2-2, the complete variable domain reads GAGVSQTPSNKVTEKGKYVELRCDPISGHTALYWYRQSLGQGPEFLIYFQGTGAADDSGLPNDRFFAVRPEGSVSTLKIQRTERGDSAVYLCASSVSGSNTGELFFGEGSRLTVL.